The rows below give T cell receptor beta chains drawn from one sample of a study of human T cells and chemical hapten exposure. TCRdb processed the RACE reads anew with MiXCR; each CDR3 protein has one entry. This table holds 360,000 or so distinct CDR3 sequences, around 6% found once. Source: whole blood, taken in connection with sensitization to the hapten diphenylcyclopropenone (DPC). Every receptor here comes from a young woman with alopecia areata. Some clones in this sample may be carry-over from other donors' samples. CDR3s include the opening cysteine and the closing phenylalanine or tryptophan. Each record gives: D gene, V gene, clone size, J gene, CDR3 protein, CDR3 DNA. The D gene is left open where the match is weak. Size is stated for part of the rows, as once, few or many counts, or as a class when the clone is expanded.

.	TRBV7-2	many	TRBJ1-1	CASHSSLRTEAFF	TGTGCCAGCCACAGTTCACTGAGGACTGAAGCTTTCTTT
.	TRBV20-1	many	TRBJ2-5	CSASEQVGTQYF	TGCAGTGCTAGCGAGCAGGTTGGGACCCAGTACTTC
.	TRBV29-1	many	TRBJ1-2	CSVSGGANYGYTF	TGCAGCGTCTCCGGAGGCGCTAACTATGGCTACACCTTC
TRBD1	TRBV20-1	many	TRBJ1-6	CSASDRGQGNSPLHF	TGCAGTGCTTCCGACCGGGGACAGGGTAATTCACCCCTCCACTTT
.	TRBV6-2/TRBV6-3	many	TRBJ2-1	CAVQQGNEQFF	TGTGCCGTACAACAGGGAAATGAGCAGTTCTTC
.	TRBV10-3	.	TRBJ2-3	CAISDPTDSTDTQYF	TGTGCCATCAGTGACCCCACAGATAGCACAGATACGCAGTATTTT
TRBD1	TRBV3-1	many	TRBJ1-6	CASSPLDRADSPLHF	TGTGCCAGCAGCCCCCTCGACAGGGCTGATTCACCCCTCCACTTT
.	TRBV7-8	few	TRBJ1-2	CASSAMEAMNYGYTF	TGTGCCAGCAGCGCCATGGAGGCTATGAATTATGGCTACACCTTC
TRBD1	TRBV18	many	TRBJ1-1	CATRTGNTEAFF	TGTGCCACCCGGACAGGGAACACTGAAGCTTTCTTT
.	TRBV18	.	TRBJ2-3	CASSPSSWGADTQYF	TGTGCCAGCTCACCATCCTCGTGGGGGGCAGATACGCAGTATTTT
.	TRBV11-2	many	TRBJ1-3	CASSLSPAEYSGNTIYF	TGTGCCAGCAGCTTAAGTCCCGCGGAGTACTCTGGAAACACCATATATTTT
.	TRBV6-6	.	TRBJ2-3	CASSPGSTLSDTQYF	TGTGCCAGCAGCCCCGGGTCGACTCTGTCCGATACGCAGTATTTT
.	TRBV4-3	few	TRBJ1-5	CASSQDLGNSRWPQHF	TGCGCCAGCAGCCAAGATCTAGGGAACTCCAGATGGCCCCAGCATTTT
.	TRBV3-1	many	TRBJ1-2	CASSQQASNYGYTF	TGTGCCAGCAGCCAACAGGCGAGCAACTATGGCTACACCTTC
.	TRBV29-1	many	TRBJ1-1	CSAPEGTEAFF	TGCAGCGCTCCGGAGGGAACTGAAGCTTTCTTT
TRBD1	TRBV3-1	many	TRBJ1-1	CASSQLPGQAANTEAFF	TGTGCCAGCAGCCAATTACCGGGACAGGCGGCGAACACTGAAGCTTTCTTT
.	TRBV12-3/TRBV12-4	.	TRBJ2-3	CASSLGDRGTRRYTQYF	TGTGCCAGCAGTTTAGGCGATAGGGGCACAAGGCGGTATACGCAGTATTTT
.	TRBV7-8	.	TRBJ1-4	CASSLEAAPFNEKLFF	TGTGCCAGCAGCTTAGAGGCGGCGCCGTTCAATGAAAAACTGTTTTTT
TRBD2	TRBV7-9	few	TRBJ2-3	CASSPRLAGVGGDTQYF	TGTGCCAGCAGCCCCCGGCTAGCGGGGGTAGGTGGAGATACGCAGTATTTT
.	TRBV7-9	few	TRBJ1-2	CASSLGGGAFNYGYTF	TGTGCCAGCAGCTTAGGTGGAGGGGCCTTTAACTATGGCTACACCTTC
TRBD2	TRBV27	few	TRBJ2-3	CASSLRLAGGTDTQYF	TGTGCCAGCAGTTTAAGGCTAGCGGGGGGCACAGATACGCAGTATTTT
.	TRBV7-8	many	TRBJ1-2	CASSLLRLHMDYTF	TGTGCCAGCAGCTTATTGAGACTCCACATGGACTACACCTTC
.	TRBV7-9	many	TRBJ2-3	CASSFESDTQYF	TGTGCCAGCAGCTTTGAGTCAGATACGCAGTATTTT
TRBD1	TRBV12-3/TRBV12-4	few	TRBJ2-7	CASTHGDGTGRRAYEQYF	TGTGCCAGCACCCATGGGGACGGGACAGGGAGACGAGCCTACGAGCAGTACTTC
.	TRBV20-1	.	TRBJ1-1	CSASPDSSNTEAFF	TGCAGTGCTAGCCCGGACAGTTCGAACACTGAAGCTTTCTTT
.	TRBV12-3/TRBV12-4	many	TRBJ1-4	CASSRRGGGEKLFF	TGTGCCAGCAGCCGACGAGGGGGTGGTGAAAAACTGTTTTTT
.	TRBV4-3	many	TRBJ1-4	CASAGGLRNEKLFF	TGCGCCAGTGCCGGGGGACTGAGGAATGAAAAACTGTTTTTT
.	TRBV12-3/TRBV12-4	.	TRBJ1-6	CASSLRMNSPLHF	TGTGCCAGCAGTTTAAGGATGAATTCACCCCTCCACTTT
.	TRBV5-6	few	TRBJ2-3	CASSHTATGIDTDTQYF	TGTGCCAGCAGCCATACTGCCACGGGGATTGACACAGATACGCAGTATTTT
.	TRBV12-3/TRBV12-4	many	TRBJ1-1	CASLLDIDTEAFF	TGTGCCAGCCTACTTGACATCGACACTGAAGCTTTCTTT
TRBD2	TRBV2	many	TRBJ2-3	CASSELLAATDTQYF	TGTGCCAGCAGTGAACTCCTAGCGGCCACAGATACGCAGTATTTT
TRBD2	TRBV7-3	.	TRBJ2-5	CARGPPSGGKETQYF	TGTGCCAGAGGCCCACCTAGCGGGGGGAAAGAGACCCAGTACTTC
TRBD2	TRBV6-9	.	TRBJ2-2	CASSSRPAGWNTGELFF	TGTGCCAGCAGTTCCAGGCCAGCGGGGTGGAACACCGGGGAGCTGTTTTTT
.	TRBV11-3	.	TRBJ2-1	CASSLVGRNNEQFF	TGTGCCAGCAGCTTAGTAGGCAGAAACAATGAGCAGTTCTTC
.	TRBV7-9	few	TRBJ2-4	CASSLVRENIQYF	TGTGCCAGCAGCCTGGTCCGCGAAAACATTCAGTACTTC
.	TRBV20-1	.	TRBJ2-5	CSARAGSRQETQYF	TGCAGTGCTAGAGCAGGGAGTCGCCAAGAGACCCAGTACTTC
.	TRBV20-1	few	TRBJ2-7	CSARDGQGDEQYF	TGCAGTGCTAGAGATGGGCAAGGGGACGAGCAGTACTTC
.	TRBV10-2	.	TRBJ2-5	CASRLVGGGQETQYF	TGCGCCAGCAGGCTAGTGGGGGGCGGCCAAGAGACCCAGTACTTC
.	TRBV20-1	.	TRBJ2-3	CSAWDFTVQYF	TGCAGTGCTTGGGACTTCACCGTGCAGTATTTT
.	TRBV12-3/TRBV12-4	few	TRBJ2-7	CASSTGGRSYEQYF	TGTGCCAGCAGTACCGGTGGAAGGTCCTACGAGCAGTACTTC
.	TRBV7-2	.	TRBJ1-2	CASSLNGQGNYGYTF	TGTGCCAGCAGCTTAAATGGGCAGGGGAACTATGGCTACACCTTC
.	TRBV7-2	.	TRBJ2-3	CASSELGADTQYF	TGTGCCAGCAGCGAGCTCGGGGCAGATACGCAGTATTTT
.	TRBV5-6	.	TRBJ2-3	CASSLATGERYTQYF	TGTGCCAGCAGCTTGGCCACGGGGGAGAGGTATACGCAGTATTTT
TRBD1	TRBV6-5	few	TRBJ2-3	CASMKDRVTDTQYF	TGTGCCAGCATGAAGGACAGGGTCACAGATACGCAGTATTTT
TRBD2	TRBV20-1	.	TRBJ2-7	CSAASGTYYEQYF	TGCAGTGCTGCTAGCGGGACCTACTACGAGCAGTACTTC
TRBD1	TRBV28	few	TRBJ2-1	CASSLPPGQGRLSEQFF	TGTGCCAGCAGTTTACCCCCAGGACAGGGGAGGTTGAGTGAGCAGTTCTTC
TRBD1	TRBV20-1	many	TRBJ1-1	CRGRDRDTEAFF	TGCAGGGGGAGGGACAGAGACACTGAAGCTTTCTTT
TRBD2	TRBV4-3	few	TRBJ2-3	CASSQDVASGGSGTQYF	TGCGCCAGCAGCCAAGATGTTGCTAGCGGGGGGTCAGGTACGCAGTATTTT
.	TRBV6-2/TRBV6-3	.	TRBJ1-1	CASKGGGRSTEAFF	TGTGCCAGCAAGGGGGGGGGCCGTTCCACTGAAGCTTTCTTT
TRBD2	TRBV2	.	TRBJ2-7	CASRTSGGDEQYF	TGTGCCAGCAGGACTAGCGGGGGGGACGAGCAGTACTTC
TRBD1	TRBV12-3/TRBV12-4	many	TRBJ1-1	CASSLEVYRGTEAFF	TGTGCCAGCAGTTTGGAGGTTTACAGGGGGACTGAAGCTTTCTTT
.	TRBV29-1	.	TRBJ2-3	CSVIPDPTDTQYF	TGCAGCGTGATCCCGGACCCGACAGATACGCAGTATTTT
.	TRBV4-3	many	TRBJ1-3	CASSQESDSSGNTIYF	TGCGCCAGCAGCCAAGAGTCCGACAGCTCTGGAAACACCATATATTTT
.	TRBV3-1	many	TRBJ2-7	CASSPKERDEQYF	TGTGCCAGCAGCCCGAAGGAGAGAGACGAGCAGTACTTC
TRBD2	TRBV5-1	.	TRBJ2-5	CASSRTSGGLQETQYF	TGCGCCAGCAGCAGGACTAGCGGGGGGTTGCAAGAGACCCAGTACTTC
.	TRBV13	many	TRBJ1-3	CASSRSYSGNTIYF	TGTGCCAGCAGCCGGAGTTACTCTGGAAACACCATATATTTT
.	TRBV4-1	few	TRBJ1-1	CASSQDGRGSDIEAFF	TGCGCCAGCAGCCAAGATGGAAGGGGCTCAGATATTGAAGCTTTCTTT
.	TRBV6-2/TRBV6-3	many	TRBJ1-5	CASGVIGGGNQPQHF	TGTGCCAGCGGCGTGATTGGGGGAGGCAATCAGCCCCAGCATTTT